Here is one T cell receptor (beta chain) with its context. Its antigen is unknown. The data are from a study of T cell responses to AZD1222 COVID-19 vaccine. Regarding the study as a whole: Baseline seropositivity occurred in only a handful of AZD1222 recipients. White British people made up most donors, females outnumbered males, and clonal diversity was possibly underestimated. Scientists sampled the repertoires only once the peak T cell response had passed. The study found vaccine-associated CD4 TCRs spanning spike, dominant at 160-218 and 743-854.

The assay was immunoSEQ multiplex PCR, and TCRdb's table has in-frame clones only and misses some. Here the sample spans 65,000 to 85,000 clones, 80% to 90% being singletons. Germline V gene sequence: CDR1 LNHDA, CDR2 SQIVND (reference sequence). The CDR3 contains 16 residues. The V segment lost 0 bases and the J segment 5 bases; nucleotides outside the gene matches: 7. This clonotype originated in an adult who received the AZD1222 COVID-19 vaccine. The chain recombines TRBV19 with TRBJ1-5, with 7 bases aligning to TRBD1. The source material was peripheral blood, sampled 28 days after the second AZD1222 dose. For the CDR3, the DNA is TGTGCCAGTAGTATAGATCCGACAGGGAGTCATCAGCCCCAGCATTTT. Amino acid sequence: CASSIDPTGSHQPQHF.